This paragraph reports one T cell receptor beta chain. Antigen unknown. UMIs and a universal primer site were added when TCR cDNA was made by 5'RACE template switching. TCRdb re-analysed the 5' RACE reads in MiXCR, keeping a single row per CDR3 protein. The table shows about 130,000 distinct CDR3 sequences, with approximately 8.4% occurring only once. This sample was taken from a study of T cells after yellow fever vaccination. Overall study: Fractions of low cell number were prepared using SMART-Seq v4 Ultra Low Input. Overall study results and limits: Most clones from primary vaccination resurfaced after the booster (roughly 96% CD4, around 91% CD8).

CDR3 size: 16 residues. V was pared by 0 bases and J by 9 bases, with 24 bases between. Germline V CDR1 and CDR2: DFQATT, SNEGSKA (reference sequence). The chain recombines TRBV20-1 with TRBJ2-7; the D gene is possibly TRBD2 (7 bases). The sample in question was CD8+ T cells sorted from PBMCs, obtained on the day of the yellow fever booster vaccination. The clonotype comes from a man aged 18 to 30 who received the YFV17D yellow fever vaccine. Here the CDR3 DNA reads TGCAGTGCTAGAGATCGGGGGGCAGGGTACGGATATGGGCAGTACTTC. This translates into CSARDRGAGYGYGQYF.